Listed below are T cell receptor beta chains from one sample, sequenced in a study of T cell responses to AZD1222 COVID-19 vaccine. The repertoire was sequenced with immunoSEQ multiplex PCR; TCRdb's copy has only in-frame clones and lacks some. This table has almost 95,000 clones, roughly 85% appearing once. The starting material was peripheral blood, obtained 28 days after the second AZD1222 dose. The receptors were gathered from an adult who received the AZD1222 COVID-19 vaccine. Each CDR3 is given with its conserved first and last residue. A D gene is named only where the DNA matches it firmly. The size entry is marked missing in some rows and otherwise reads once, few, many or a size class.

V	size	D	J	DNA	CDR3
TRBV7-2	-	TRBD1	TRBJ1-3	TGTGCCAGCAATGAACAGGGGGTGGATGGCACCATATATTTT	CASNEQGVDGTIYF
TRBV6-4	-	-	TRBJ1-2	TGTGCCAGCAGTGACTTCGGAGGCCTCTATGGCTACACCTTC	CASSDFGGLYGYTF
TRBV7-6	-	-	TRBJ1-3	TGTGCCAGCAGCCCAACAGGCCCTGCTGGAAACACCATATATTTT	CASSPTGPAGNTIYF
TRBV11-2	-	TRBD2	TRBJ2-1	TGTGCCAGCAGCCCTACCGGGGCGGGGGTACACAATGAGCAGTTCTTC	CASSPTGAGVHNEQFF
TRBV6-5	-	TRBD1	TRBJ1-2	TGTGCCAGCTCCATGGGACAGGGAATTGGCTATGGCTACACCTTC	CASSMGQGIGYGYTF
TRBV28	-	TRBD1	TRBJ2-6	TGTGCCAGCAGTTCCGGGACAGGACTCTCTGGGGCCAACGTCCTGACTTTC	CASSSGTGLSGANVLTF
TRBV14	-	-	TRBJ1-2	TGTGCCAGCAGCCAAAGGCTAGAGACGGCGAAAAACTATGGCTACACCTTC	CASSQRLETAKNYGYTF
TRBV7-2	-	-	TRBJ2-7	TGTGCCAGCAGCTTCACAGGGACGAACGAGCAGTACTTC	CASSFTGTNEQYF
TRBV27	once	-	TRBJ2-3	TGTGCCAGCTTGGGGACACAGTTCCCCTCACCCACAGATACGCAGTATTTT	CASLGTQFPSPTDTQYF
TRBV18	-	TRBD1	TRBJ2-7	TGTGCCAGCTCACCTGATCACCGGGACAGCTCCTACGAGCAGTACTTC	CASSPDHRDSSYEQYF
TRBV5-1	-	TRBD2	TRBJ2-3	TGCGCCAGCAGCTCGGGACTAGCGGGGGCCACAGATACGCAGTATTTT	CASSSGLAGATDTQYF
TRBV7-7	-	TRBD2	TRBJ2-1	TGTGCTAGCAGCTTAAAAGCGGGAGGATACAATGAGCAGTTCTTC	CASSLKAGGYNEQFF
TRBV6-5	-	TRBD2	TRBJ2-1	TGTGCCAGCAGTTTCCCGGGACTAGCGGGGGGAGCTGAGCAGTTCTTC	CASSFPGLAGGAEQFF
TRBV29-1	few	-	TRBJ1-2	TGCAGCGTTGTTGAGACAGGCTATGGCTACACCTTC	CSVVETGYGYTF
TRBV27	-	-	TRBJ1-2	TGTGCCAGCGGGGCGGGGCAAGGTATTGATGGCTACACCTTC	CASGAGQGIDGYTF
TRBV18	-	-	TRBJ1-5	TGTGCCAGCTCACCAGGGGGCGTGAGCAATCAGCCCCAGCATTTT	CASSPGGVSNQPQHF
TRBV7-9	-	-	TRBJ1-5	TGTGCCAGCAGTTTTGTCGGAAGCAATCAGCCCCAGCATTTT	CASSFVGSNQPQHF
TRBV2	-	TRBD1	TRBJ1-2	TGTGCCAGCAGGGTTCCGGGACAGGGCGAATTAGGCTACACCTTC	CASRVPGQGELGYTF
TRBV11-3	-	-	TRBJ1-3	TGTGCCAGCAGCTTAGACGGAACTAATAGCTCTGGAAACACCATATATTTT	CASSLDGTNSSGNTIYF
TRBV2	-	-	TRBJ2-1	TGTGCCAGCAGTGATTTACTCTACAATGAGCAGTTCTTC	CASSDLLYNEQFF
TRBV6-5	few	-	TRBJ2-2	TGTGCCAGCCATTCCGGGCCTGGCCCCACCGGGGAGCTGTTTTTT	CASHSGPGPTGELFF
TRBV7-2	-	-	TRBJ1-1	TGTGCCAGTACTGTCCCCTGGCAATTGGAAGCTTTCTTT	CASTVPWQLEAFF
TRBV29-1	few	TRBD1	TRBJ2-7	TGCAGCGTCCCAGCCCCCCAGGGGGCAGGTGAGCAGTACTTC	CSVPAPQGAGEQYF
TRBV28	-	-	TRBJ2-3	TGTGCCAGCAGTTCCAAAACAGATACGCAGTATTTT	CASSSKTDTQYF
TRBV2	few	TRBD2	TRBJ2-3	TGTGCCACCTGCCCCCCTCTCGGGAGGGATACGCAGTATTTT	CATCPPLGRDTQYF
TRBV11-3	once	-	TRBJ2-3	TGTGCCAGCAGCTTCCGAGCAGGGGCGGACACAGATACGCAGTATTTT	CASSFRAGADTDTQYF
TRBV5-6	once	-	TRBJ1-1	TGTGCCAGCAGCCTATCTCGTACAGGACACACTGAAGCTTTCTTT	CASSLSRTGHTEAFF
TRBV11-3	once	TRBD2	TRBJ2-1	TGTGCCAGCAGCGGACTAGCGGGCTACAATGAGCAGTTCTTC	CASSGLAGYNEQFF
TRBV18	-	-	TRBJ1-5	TGTGCCAGCTCACGAACAGGCAATCAGCCCCAGCATTTT	CASSRTGNQPQHF
TRBV5-1	-	TRBD1	TRBJ1-2	TGCGCCAGCAGCTTCGTTATGACAGGGGACTATGGCTACACCTTC	CASSFVMTGDYGYTF
TRBV9	-	-	TRBJ1-2	TGTGCCAGCAGCGTTCTACTAGGGGGTAACTATGGCTACACCTTC	CASSVLLGGNYGYTF
TRBV18	-	-	TRBJ2-1	TGTGCCAGCTCACCTAGATCAGGCTCCTACAATGAGCAGTTCTTC	CASSPRSGSYNEQFF
TRBV10-3	-	-	TRBJ1-2	TGTGCCATCAGTGAGTCGGGCAGGAACTATGGCTACACCTTC	CAISESGRNYGYTF
TRBV6-5	-	TRBD1	TRBJ1-1	TGTGCCAGCGGGGGACAGCTGAACACTGAAGCTTTCTTT	CASGGQLNTEAFF
TRBV5-4	-	-	TRBJ2-1	TGTGCCAGCAGCTCCTACAATGAGCAGTTCTTC	CASSSYNEQFF
TRBV6-6	-	-	TRBJ2-7	TGTGCCAGCAGTTACTTACCGCGGGGCTACGAGCAGTACTTC	CASSYLPRGYEQYF
TRBV7-9	-	-	TRBJ2-2	TGTGCCAGCAGCTTAGCGGGGGCCGGAGGGGAGCTGTTTTTT	CASSLAGAGGELFF
TRBV9	-	-	TRBJ2-5	TGTGCCAGCAGCGTAAAAGAGACCCAGTACTTC	CASSVKETQYF
TRBV6-5	-	-	TRBJ2-1	TGTGCCAGCTCTGGCAGGCGACAGACCAGGGATGAGCAGTTCTTC	CASSGRRQTRDEQFF
TRBV7-9	-	-	TRBJ1-5	TGTGCCAGCAGCTTAGTAGACGGGAATCAGCCCCAGCATTTT	CASSLVDGNQPQHF